This T cell receptor (beta chain) originates from a study of T cell changes during pregnancy in multiple sclerosis. Generated by immunoSEQ multiplex PCR, the TCRdb table keeps only in-frame clones and is missing some. Of tens of thousands of clones listed, more than 85% were seen once; the top ten hold less than 5.5%. J lost 0 bases, V lost 1 base, and 11 bases had no gene match. Germline-derived CDR1 and CDR2 are SGHVS and FQNEAQ. This CDR3 is 20 amino acids long. The specimen was CD8+ T cells from peripheral blood mononuclear cells, collected before pregnancy. The chain has TRBV7-8 and TRBJ2-5; the match to TRBD2 covers 13 bases. This clonotype originated in a female donor with multiple sclerosis, enrolled in a pregnancy study. The CDR3 DNA sequence: TGTGCCAGCAGCTTAGGCCCCCGACTAGCGGGGGGCAGGTACCAAGAGACCCAGTACTTC. This encodes CASSLGPRLAGGRYQETQYF.